This T cell receptor (beta chain) is from a study of T-cell reconstitution after alpha-beta-depleted transplantation in children (dated by TCRdb to about 2016). Looking at the study overall: Using TCR repertoire profiling, the study quantitatively followed how T-cell immune reconstitution unfolded in children after TCRalphabeta/CD19-depleted allogeneic hematopoietic cell transplantation.

At the junction V is shortened by 0 bases and J by 1 base; bases outside the gene matches: 1. Including the terminal cysteine and phenylalanine, the CDR3 comprises 15 residues. CDR3 DNA is the only sequence kept; it has 45 bases, read in frame from the first base. The germline V gene encodes CDR1 MNHEY and CDR2 SMNVEV (reference sequence). A few counts support this clonotype. The target of this receptor is not known. Nothing much larger sits one base from this clone, and base qualities are not available. The library was generated by PCR. Data came from an Illumina HiSeq 2500. TCR libraries were prepared with molecular barcoding, using unique molecular identifiers to normalize TCRbeta repertoire quantification. The raw public data were reprocessed by TCRdb itself: fastp quality trimming at Q25, MiXCR clonotype calling, in-frame beta chains only. Entries that share a CDR3 protein sequence are merged under the most common genes and DNA. The sample has more than 250,000 distinct CDR3 sequences on record, almost 10% of them singletons. Over 9.5% of the sample belongs to the ten largest clones.

The chain is encoded by TRBV27 joined to TRBJ1-1, and TRBD1 matches 8 of the central bases. This specimen was PBMCs from the stem cell graft donor, taken from the stem cell graft. This TCR was sampled from a human donor who donated a stem cell graft to a child with SCID. The sequenced DNA: TGTGCCAGCAGTTTATCGACAGGGGCGAACACTGAAGCTTTCTTT. Translated, it reads CASSLSTGANTEAFF.